This entry concerns a single TCR beta chain. This specimen belongs to a study of Ad26.COV2.S vaccination and SARS-CoV-2 variants. Looking at the study overall: The vaccine Ad26.COV2.S was put into the muscle once, or twice with 56 days between.

Treatment here: some 19 received Ad26.COV2.S at low or high dose, single or two shots; roughly five received placebo; per-sample allocation not given. Collection of the samples took place on day 63 after the first injection of vaccine or placebo. Only in-frame clones appear in the TCRdb table, and some are missing; sequencing was by immunoSEQ multiplex PCR. The sample holds about 350,000 clones, approximately 86% seen once. This CDR3 region has 17 residues. From germline, CDR1 is SGHNT and CDR2 YYREEE (reference sequence). The J segment lost 1 base and the V segment lost 0 bases, leaving 6 bases of the junction unmatched.

This sequence joins TRBV5-4 and TRBJ2-2; TRBD2 matches 7 bases. Sequencing used peripheral blood, obtained in a trial of Ad26.COV2.S vaccine versus placebo. The clonotype was recovered from a person aged 18-60 years who received the Ad26.COV2.S COVID-19 vaccine or a placebo. CDR3 DNA: TGTGCCAGCAGCTTGGTTATCGGCGGGGGGAACACCGGGGAGCTGTTTTTT. It yields the protein CASSLVIGGGNTGELFF.